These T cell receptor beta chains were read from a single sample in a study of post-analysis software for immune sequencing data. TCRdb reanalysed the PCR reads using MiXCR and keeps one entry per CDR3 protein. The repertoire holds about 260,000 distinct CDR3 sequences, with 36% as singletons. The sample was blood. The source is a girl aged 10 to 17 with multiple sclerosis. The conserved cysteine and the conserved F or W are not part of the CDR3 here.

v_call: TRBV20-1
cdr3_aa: SANERARETQY

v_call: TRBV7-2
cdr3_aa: ASSLAGEGETQY

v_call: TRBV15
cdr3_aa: VTSGETRIVSDGYT

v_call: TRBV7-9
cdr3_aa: ASSLAPLEAF

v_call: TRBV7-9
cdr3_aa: ASSLAEGTDNEQF

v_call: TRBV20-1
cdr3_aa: SARGDRVETQY

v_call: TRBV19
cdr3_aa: ASSIEDMNTEAF

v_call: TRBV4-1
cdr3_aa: ASSRDRGSYYNEQY

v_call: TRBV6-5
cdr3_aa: ASSRATGTRGGYT

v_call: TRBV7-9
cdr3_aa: ASSPDLATNEKLF

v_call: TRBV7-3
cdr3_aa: ASSPAGDYTQY

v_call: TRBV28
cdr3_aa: ASSQGGVGGYT

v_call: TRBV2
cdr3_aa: ASSGQPANTGELF